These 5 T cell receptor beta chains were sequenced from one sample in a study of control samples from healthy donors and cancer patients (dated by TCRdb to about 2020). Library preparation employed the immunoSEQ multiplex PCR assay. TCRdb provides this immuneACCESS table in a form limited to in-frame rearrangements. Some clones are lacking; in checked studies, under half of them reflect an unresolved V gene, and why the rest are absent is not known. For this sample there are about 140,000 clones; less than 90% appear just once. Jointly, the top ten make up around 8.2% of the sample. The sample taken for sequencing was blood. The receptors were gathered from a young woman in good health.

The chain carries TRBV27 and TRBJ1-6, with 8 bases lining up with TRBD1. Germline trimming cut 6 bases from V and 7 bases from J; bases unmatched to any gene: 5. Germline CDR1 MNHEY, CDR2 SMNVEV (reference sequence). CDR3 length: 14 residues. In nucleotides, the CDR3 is TGTGCCAGCAGAAGACAGGGGATGAATTCACCCCTCCACTTT. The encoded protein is CASRRQGMNSPLHF.

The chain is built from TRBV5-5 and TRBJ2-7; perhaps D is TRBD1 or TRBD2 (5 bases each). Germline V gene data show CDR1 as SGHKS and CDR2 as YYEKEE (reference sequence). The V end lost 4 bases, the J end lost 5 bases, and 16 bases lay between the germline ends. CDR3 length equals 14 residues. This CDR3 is CASSPLGALDEQYF. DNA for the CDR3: TGTGCCAGCAGCCCACTCGGGGCACTCGACGAGCAGTACTTC.

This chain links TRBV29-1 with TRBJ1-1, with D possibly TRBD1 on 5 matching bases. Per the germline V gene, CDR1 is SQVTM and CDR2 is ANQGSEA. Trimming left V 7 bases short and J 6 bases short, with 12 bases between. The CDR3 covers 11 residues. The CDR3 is CSGGSRAEAFF. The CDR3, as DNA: TGCAGCGGAGGATCCAGGGCTGAAGCTTTCTTT.

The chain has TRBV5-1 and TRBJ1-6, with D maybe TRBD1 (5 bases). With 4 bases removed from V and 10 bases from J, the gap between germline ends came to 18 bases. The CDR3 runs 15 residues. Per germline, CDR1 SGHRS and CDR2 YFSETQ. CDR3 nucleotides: TGCGCCAGCAGCCTGTATTGGGGGGGAGAATCACCCCTCCACTTT. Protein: CASSLYWGGESPLHF.

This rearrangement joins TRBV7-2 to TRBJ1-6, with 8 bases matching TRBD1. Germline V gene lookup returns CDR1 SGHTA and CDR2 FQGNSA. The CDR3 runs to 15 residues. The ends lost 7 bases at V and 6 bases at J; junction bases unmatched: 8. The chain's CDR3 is CASTTGGRGNSPLHF. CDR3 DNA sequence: TGTGCCAGCACTACAGGGGGGCGCGGTAATTCACCCCTCCACTTT.